The entry that follows covers one T cell receptor beta chain sequence. Its specificity is unknown. The data are from a study of blood T cells in healthy people across ages. Study summary: Template switching captured about one barcoded beta molecule per two T cells. Findings and limits, study-wide: Unsorted PBMC material precluded a definitive naive versus antigen-experienced comparison.

Donation came from healthy Caucasian individuals in Russia who were aged roughly 6 to 95. Researchers report isolating at least 6 million PBMCs per sample. Together with a sample-barcoded 5' primer, a J-beta primer mix was included in a second PCR lasting roughly 6 to 12 cycles. TCRdb reprocessed the 5' RACE reads with MiXCR, giving one entry per CDR3 protein. Among 790,000 or so distinct CDR3 sequences listed, more than 35% were seen once. J lost 11 bases, V lost 6 bases, and 6 bases had no gene match. The CDR3 has 13 residues. The V and J genes are TRBV12-3 or TRBV12-4 and TRBJ1-6, with 8 bases lining up with TRBD1. The receptor's source is a man aged 80 or over in good health. The sample consisted of blood. This chain's CDR3 is CASSPDRETPLHF. The CDR3 DNA sequence: TGTGCCAGCAGCCCGGACAGGGAGACACCCCTCCACTTT.